A single sample is the source of the 6 T cell receptor beta chains below, sequenced in a study of tumor and adjacent non-tumor tissue in lung cancer. No cell sorting was done before RNA was extracted from the tissue. The normal lung tissue was taken more than 3 cm from the tumor edge. A modified ARM-PCR protocol with three rounds of nested PCR amplified TCRbeta. MiXCR, run by TCRdb on the multiplex PCR reads, gives a single entry per CDR3 protein. The sample has roughly 43,000 distinct CDR3 sequences; approximately 61% are singletons. Material for sequencing was distant non-tumor lung tissue. These receptors all stem from a man aged 50 to 59 with non-small cell lung cancer.

J is TRBJ2-7 and V is TRBV11-2; D unclear. This CDR3 is 16 amino acids long. Germline V lookup: CDR1 SGHAT, CDR2 FQNNGV. The V gene lost 5 bases and the J gene lost 4 bases, with 21 bases spanning the gap. The CDR3 sequence is CASSPYPGSFSYEQYF. In DNA form, the CDR3 reads TGTGCCAGCAGCCCATACCCCGGGTCCTTCTCATACGAGCAGTACTTC.

This clonotype was detected many times. The chain combines TRBV28 with TRBJ2-2, with a tentative D call TRBD1 (6 bases). The CDR3 runs 13 residues. Germline assignment: CDR1 MDHEN and CDR2 SYDVKM. The V end was cut by 6 bases, the J end by 7 bases, with 12 bases between. The CDR3 is CASRSTGIGELFF. The CDR3 region has the DNA TGTGCCAGCAGATCCACAGGGATCGGGGAGCTGTTTTTT. The variable domain in full, completed from reference TRBV28 and TRBJ2-2, reads DVKVTQSSRYLVKRTGEKVFLECVQDMDHENMFWYRQDPGLGLRLIYFSYDVKMKEKGDIPEGYSVSREKKERFSLILESASTNQTSMYLCASRSTGIGELFFGEGSRLTVL.

CDR3 region: CASRVAGTDNYGYTF. The DNA of the CDR3 is TGTGCCAGCAGGGTAGCCGGGACAGATAACTATGGCTACACCTTC. This rearrangement joins TRBV28 to TRBJ1-2; 7 nucleotides line up with TRBD1. The V segment lost 6 bases and the J segment 1 base; nucleotides outside the gene matches: 8. CDR3 size: 15 residues. Germline values: CDR1 MDHEN, CDR2 SYDVKM.

The V call is TRBV11-1, the J call TRBJ1-1; 9 nucleotides align to TRBD1. The CDR3 sequence is 13 residues long. Looked up from germline, CDR1 is SGHAT and CDR2 is FQDESV (reference sequence). After removal of 11 bases from V and 7 bases from J, the junction contained 11 bases not matched to a gene. The CDR3 loop is CAGGPRTGDEAFF. The CDR3 nucleotides read TGTGCCGGCGGCCCCAGGACAGGGGATGAAGCTTTCTTT.

The chain recombines TRBV10-3 with TRBJ2-3; TRBD1 agrees at 7 bases. CDR3 length equals 14 residues. Germline V gives CDR1 ENHRY, CDR2 SYGVKD. V lost 10 bases, J lost 11 bases, and 18 bases stayed unmatched. CDR3 residues: CATKNDRVTYKQYF. In DNA form, the CDR3 reads TGTGCCACCAAGAACGACAGGGTCACATATAAGCAGTATTTT.

This clonotype was picked up a small number of times. An end of the junction does not agree with germline; a read error may underlie this. The chain carries TRBV5-6 and TRBJ2-2, with D possibly TRBD2 on 6 matching bases. CDR3 size: 14 residues. Germline loops: CDR1 SGHDT, CDR2 YYEEEE. The CDR3 region has the DNA TGTGCCAGCAGCGGTACAAGAAACACCCGGGAGTTGTTTTTT. This gives the protein CASSGTRNTRELFF.